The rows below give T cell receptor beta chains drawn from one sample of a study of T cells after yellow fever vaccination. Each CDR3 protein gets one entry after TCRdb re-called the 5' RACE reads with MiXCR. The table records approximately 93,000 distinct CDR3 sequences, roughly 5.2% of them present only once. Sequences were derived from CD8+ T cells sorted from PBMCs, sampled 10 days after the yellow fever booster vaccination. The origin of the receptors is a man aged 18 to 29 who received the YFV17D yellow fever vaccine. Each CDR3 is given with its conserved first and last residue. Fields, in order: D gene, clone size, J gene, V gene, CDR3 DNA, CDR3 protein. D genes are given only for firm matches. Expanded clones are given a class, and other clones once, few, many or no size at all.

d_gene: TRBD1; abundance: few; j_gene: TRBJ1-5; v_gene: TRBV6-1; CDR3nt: TGTGCCAGCAGTGAACCTGGACAGGGGATCGGTCAGCCCCAGCATTTT; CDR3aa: CASSEPGQGIGQPQHF
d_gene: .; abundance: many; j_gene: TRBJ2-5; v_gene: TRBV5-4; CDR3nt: TGTGCCAGCAGCTTGGTGGAACAAGAGACCCAGTACTTC; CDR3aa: CASSLVEQETQYF
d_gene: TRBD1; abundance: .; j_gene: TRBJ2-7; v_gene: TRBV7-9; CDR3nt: TGTGCCAGCAGCCTATTACCGGGCGAGGACAGGGTCTACGAGCAGTACTTC; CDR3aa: CASSLLPGEDRVYEQYF
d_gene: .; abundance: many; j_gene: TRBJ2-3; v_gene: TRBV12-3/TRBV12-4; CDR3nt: TGTGCCAGCAGTTTAAAGCAGGGGTCAGATACGCAGTATTTT; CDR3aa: CASSLKQGSDTQYF
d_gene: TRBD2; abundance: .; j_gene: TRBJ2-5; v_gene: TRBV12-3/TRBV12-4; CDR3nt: TGTGCCAGCACCCTCGGGGGGGGAGGAGAGACCCAGTACTTC; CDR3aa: CASTLGGGGETQYF
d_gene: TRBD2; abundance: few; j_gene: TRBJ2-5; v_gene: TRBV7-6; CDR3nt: TGTGCCAGCAGCCGAAAAGCTAGCGGGGGGTACCAAGAGACCCAGTACTTC; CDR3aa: CASSRKASGGYQETQYF
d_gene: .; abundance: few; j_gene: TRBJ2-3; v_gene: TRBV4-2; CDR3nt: TGTGCCAGCAGCCACCCGACCCGGGGCAAGTTAAATACGCAGTATTTT; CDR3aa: CASSHPTRGKLNTQYF
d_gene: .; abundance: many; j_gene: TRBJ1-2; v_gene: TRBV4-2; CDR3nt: TGTGCCAGCAGCCAAGATTACGGAATATTCGATGGCTACACCTTC; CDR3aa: CASSQDYGIFDGYTF
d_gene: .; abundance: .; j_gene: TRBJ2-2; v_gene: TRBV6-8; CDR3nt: TGTGCCAGCAGTTCCACCCGACAGAGAGCGAACACCGGGGAGCTGTTTTTT; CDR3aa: CASSSTRQRANTGELFF
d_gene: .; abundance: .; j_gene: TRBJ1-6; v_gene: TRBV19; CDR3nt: TGTGCCAGTAGTGGTGATAATTCACCCCTCCACTTT; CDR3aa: CASSGDNSPLHF
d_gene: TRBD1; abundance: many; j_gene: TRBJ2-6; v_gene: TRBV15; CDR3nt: TGTGCCACCAGCGACAGGGTTGGGGCCAACGTCCTGACTTTC; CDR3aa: CATSDRVGANVLTF
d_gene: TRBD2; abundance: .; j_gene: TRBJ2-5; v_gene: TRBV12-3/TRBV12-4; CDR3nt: TGTGCCAGCAGTTTGGTGGTAGCGGGGGGCGAGACCCAGTACTTC; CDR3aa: CASSLVVAGGETQYF
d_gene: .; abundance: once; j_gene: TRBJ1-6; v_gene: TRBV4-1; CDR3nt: TGCGCCAGCAGCCAAGGTGGACAGAGTTATAATTCACCCCTCCACTTT; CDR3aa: CASSQGGQSYNSPLHF